This entry lists 8 T cell receptor beta chains sequenced from one sample in a study of T cells in Graves' hyperthyroidism and ophthalmopathy. RNA transcripts served as the template for amplifying TCR beta CDR3 regions. The TCR CDR3 first-round RT-PCR relied on the HTBI primer set. TCRdb processed the multiplex PCR reads anew with MiXCR; each CDR3 protein has one entry. The sample carries fewer than 500,000 distinct CDR3 sequences, 14% to 15% recorded once. The sequenced sample was blood. All receptors come from a young man with Graves' ophthalmopathy.

The gene calls are TRBV15 and TRBJ2-7, with TRBD1 matching over 7 bases. The ends lost 2 bases at V and 0 bases at J; junction bases unmatched: 7. Per germline, CDR1 LNHNV and CDR2 YYDKDF (reference sequence). CDR3 size: 16 residues. The CDR3 region has the DNA TGTGCCACCAGCAGAAACCCGGGACAGAGCTCCTACGAGCAGTACTTC. It codes for CATSRNPGQSSYEQYF.

V is TRBV7-9 and J is TRBJ1-4; D gene ambiguous. V lost 1 base and J 4 bases, leaving 7 bases between the germline ends. CDR3 length equals 14 residues. The germline CDR1 and CDR2 sequences are SEHNR and FQNEAQ (reference sequence). Here the CDR3 reads CASSLDGFNEKLFF. In DNA, the CDR3 is TGTGCCAGCAGCTTAGACGGTTTTAATGAAAAACTGTTTTTT. The whole variable domain, filled in from reference TRBV7-9 and TRBJ1-4, reads DTGVSQNPRHKITKRGQNVTFRCDPISEHNRLYWYRQTLGQGPEFLTYFQNEAQLEKSRLLSDRFSAERPKGSFSTLEIQRTEQGDSAMYLCASSLDGFNEKLFFGSGTQLSVL.

This clonotype was seen at least ten times. The rearrangement uses TRBV2 and TRBJ2-7, with 10 bases matching TRBD1. Looked up from germline, CDR1 is SNHLY and CDR2 is FYNNEI. The CDR3 contains 15 residues. V trimming: 6 bases; J trimming: 4 bases; junction bases outside the gene matches: 9. The CDR3 protein is CASRESDRGLYEQYF. The CDR3 coding sequence is TGTGCCAGCAGGGAATCAGACAGGGGGCTGTACGAGCAGTACTTC.

This clonotype was seen only a few times. The V gene is TRBV6-6, the J gene TRBJ2-1; unclear D gene. Trimming stripped 0 bases from V and 7 bases from J, with 10 bases between. Germline V gene lookup returns CDR1 MNHNY and CDR2 SVGAGI (reference sequence). The CDR3 is 14 amino acids. CDR3 residues: CASSYSVMRNEQFF. CDR3 coding DNA: TGTGCCAGCAGTTACTCGGTTATGCGTAATGAGCAGTTCTTC.

The chain joins TRBV24-1 to TRBJ2-2; D gene uncertain. The length of the CDR3 is 13 residues. V gave up 5 bases and J gave up 3 bases, with 6 bases separating them. The V gene's germline CDR1 is KGHDR and CDR2 SFDVKD. CDR3 sequence (DNA): TGTGCCACCAGTGTACAGTACACCGGGGAGCTGTTTTTT. It translates to CATSVQYTGELFF.

This clonotype has a handful of counts. The chain links TRBV19 to TRBJ2-1; D tentatively fits TRBD1 or TRBD2 (7 bases each). V lost 6 bases and J lost 1, with 16 bases in between. The CDR3 covers 16 residues. Germline CDR1 and CDR2: LNHDA and SQIVND (reference sequence). CDR3 nucleotide sequence: TGTGCCAGTAGCACAGGGGAAGCGGGGTCCTACAATGAGCAGTTCTTC. It specifies CASSTGEAGSYNEQFF.

V is TRBV19 and J is TRBJ2-7; 9 nucleotides align to TRBD1. Germline V lookup: CDR1 LNHDA, CDR2 SQIVND (reference sequence). CDR3 length: 15 amino acids. The V and J ends lost 6 bases and 3 bases, in that order; junction bases with no gene match: 9. The CDR3 sequence: CASSPGTGMIYEQYF. CDR3 sequence (DNA): TGTGCCAGTAGCCCCGGGACAGGGATGATCTACGAGCAGTACTTC.

This clonotype was observed many times. The chain uses TRBV2 and TRBJ1-4; 7 nucleotides line up with TRBD1. CDR3 length equals 14 residues. V lost 9 bases to trimming and J lost 8 bases; unmatched junction nucleotides: 12. Germline-derived CDR1 and CDR2 are SNHLY and FYNNEI. The CDR3 is CASVLRDSREKLFF. CDR3 in DNA: TGTGCCAGTGTACTCCGGGACAGCCGCGAAAAACTGTTTTTT. Full variable domain (outside the CDR3, taken from reference TRBV2 and TRBJ1-4): EPEVTQTPSHQVTQMGQEVILRCVPISNHLYFYWYRQILGQKVEFLVSFYNNEISEKSEIFDDQFSVERPDGSNFTLKIRSTKLEDSAMYFCASVLRDSREKLFFGSGTQLSVL.